This T cell receptor (beta chain) comes out of a study of T cell repertoires in cytomegalovirus infection. Turning to the study itself: Recently identified HLA-C-restricted CMV epitopes were used, and well-studied HLA-B-restricted CMV epitopes were used as well. Shared public TCR beta signatures pointed to both CMV infection and a matching HLA type. Findings and caveats of the study: Ex vivo, HLA-C-restricted CMV-specific TCR beta clonotypes prevailed over the rest of the response.

As regards this clonotype: The antigen remains undetermined.

From the reads, TCRdb called clonotypes with MiXCR, one entry per CDR3 protein. The top ten clones hold more than 12% of a sample with 900,000 to 950,000 distinct CDR3 sequences, approximately 31% of them seen once. The V gene end was trimmed by 2 bases and the J gene end by 5 bases; junction bases not matched to a gene: 14. Germline V gene data show CDR1 as LGHNA and CDR2 as YSLEER. CDR3 length: 18 amino acids. The chain combines TRBV4-3 with TRBJ2-5, with TRBD1 identical over 10 bases. The TCR comes from a human donor in good health (CMV status not recorded). Some clones in this sample may be carry-over from other donors' samples. This specimen consisted of cultured CD8+ T cells from PBMCs, obtained from culture after CMV antigen stimulation. The CDR3 sequence is CASSQKWGADRGPETQYF. The DNA of the CDR3 is TGCGCCAGCAGCCAAAAGTGGGGGGCAGACAGGGGGCCGGAGACCCAGTACTTC.